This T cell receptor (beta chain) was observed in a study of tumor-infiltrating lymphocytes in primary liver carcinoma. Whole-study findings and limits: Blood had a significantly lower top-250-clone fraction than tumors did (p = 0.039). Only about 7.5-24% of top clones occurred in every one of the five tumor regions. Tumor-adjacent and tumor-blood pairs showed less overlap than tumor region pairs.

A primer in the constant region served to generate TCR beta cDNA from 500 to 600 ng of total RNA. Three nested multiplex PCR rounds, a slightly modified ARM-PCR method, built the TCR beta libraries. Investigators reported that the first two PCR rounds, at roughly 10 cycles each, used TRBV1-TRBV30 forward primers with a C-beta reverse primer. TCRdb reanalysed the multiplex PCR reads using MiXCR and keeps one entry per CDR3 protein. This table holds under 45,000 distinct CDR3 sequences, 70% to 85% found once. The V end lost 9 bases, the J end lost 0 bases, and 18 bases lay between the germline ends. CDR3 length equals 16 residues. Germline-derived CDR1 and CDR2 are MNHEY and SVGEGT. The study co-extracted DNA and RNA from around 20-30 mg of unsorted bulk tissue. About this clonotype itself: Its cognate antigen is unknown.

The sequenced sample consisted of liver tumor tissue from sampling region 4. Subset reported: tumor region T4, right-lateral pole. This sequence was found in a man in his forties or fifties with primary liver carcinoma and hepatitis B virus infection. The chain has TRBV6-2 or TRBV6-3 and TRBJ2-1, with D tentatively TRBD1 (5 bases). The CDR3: CASGGQVLNSYNEQFF. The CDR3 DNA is TGTGCCAGTGGCGGACAAGTCCTTAACTCCTACAATGAGCAGTTCTTC.